Below, 28 T cell receptor beta chains from the same sample are listed, as sequenced in a study of blood T cell repertoires in COVID-19 (TCRdb year 2020). Receptor amplification or capture employed the immunoSEQ multiplex PCR assay. Not all clones reach the TCRdb copy of this immuneACCESS table, which keeps in-frame sequences only. Checked studies attribute under half of the gap to unresolved V genes and leave the rest unexplained. In this sample the table shows some 70,000 clones, 76% of which occur a single time. The ten most abundant clones make up about 15% of the sample. Input material: peripheral blood. The receptors were sampled from a man between 60 and 75 years old with COVID-19, enrolled during active disease.

V is TRBV5-1 and J is TRBJ1-1, with 7 bases fitting TRBD1. The CDR3 spans 16 residues. V dropped 4 bases and J dropped 4; count of bases not matched to a gene: 13. CDR1 and CDR2 from the germline V gene are SGHRS and YFSETQ. The CDR3 sequence: CASSKPGTEFSTEAFF. CDR3 nucleotides: TGCGCCAGCAGCAAACCCGGGACAGAGTTTTCCACTGAAGCTTTCTTT.

The chain couples TRBV5-4 to TRBJ2-7, with 11 nucleotides matching TRBD2. CDR3 length equals 15 residues. Germline values: CDR1 SGHNT, CDR2 YYREEE (reference sequence). V was clipped by 1 base and J by 3 bases; unmatched bases: 3. This CDR3 reads CASSLPTSGDYEQYF. As DNA, the CDR3 is TGTGCCAGCAGCTTGCCGACTAGCGGGGACTACGAGCAGTACTTC.

This chain connects TRBV6-2 or TRBV6-3 to TRBJ1-3; a weak D match, TRBD1 (5 bases). Trimming removed 6 bases from V and 2 bases from J, with 11 bases in between. Germline V gene data show CDR1 as MNHEY and CDR2 as SVGEGT. The CDR3 is 14 residues long. The CDR3 nucleotides read TGTGCCAGCAGCATCAGGGTTACTGGAAACACCATATATTTT. Amino acid sequence: CASSIRVTGNTIYF.

The V and J genes are TRBV29-1 and TRBJ2-1; TRBD2 matches 7 bases. V was clipped by 8 bases and J by 9 bases; unmatched bases: 10. The germline V gene encodes CDR1 SQVTM and CDR2 ANQGSEA. This CDR3 is built from 12 residues. The CDR3 sequence: CSTRAGMGEQFF. The DNA of the CDR3 is TGCAGCACCCGAGCGGGAATGGGTGAGCAGTTCTTC.

V usage is TRBV7-7 and J usage is TRBJ2-7, with 7 positions matching TRBD1. Trimming took 5 bases from V and 1 from J; bases not matched to a gene: 5. This CDR3 comprises 14 residues. CDR1 and CDR2 from the germline V gene are SSHAT and FNYEAQ (reference sequence). In DNA form, the CDR3 reads TGTGCCAGCAGCCCGGACAGGCAGTCCTACGAGCAGTACTTC. Amino acid sequence: CASSPDRQSYEQYF.

V is TRBV27 and J is TRBJ2-7; possible D gene TRBD1, 6 bases. CDR3 length: 14 residues. V shed 6 bases and J shed 4 bases, with 16 bases lying between them. Germline CDR1 reads MNHEY; CDR2 reads SMNVEV (reference sequence). As DNA, the CDR3 is TGTGCCAGCAGATCTCAGGGCCAGGGGTACGAGCAGTACTTC. The encoded protein is CASRSQGQGYEQYF.

This clone was picked up one time. The genes are TRBV19 and TRBJ1-5, with 9 bases fitting TRBD1. Germline V CDR1 and CDR2: LNHDA, SQIVND (reference sequence). With V trimmed by 5 bases and J by 3 bases, 8 bases remained unmatched. The CDR3 has 16 amino acids. This CDR3 reads CASSLAGQGNNQPQHF. The CDR3 DNA reads as TGTGCCAGTAGTCTGGCGGGACAGGGTAACAATCAGCCCCAGCATTTT.

This sequence joins TRBV10-3 and TRBJ2-7; D may be TRBD1 (6 bases). Germline CDR1 and CDR2: ENHRY and SYGVKD. The CDR3 spans 15 residues. Trimming left V 6 bases short and J 2 bases short, with 17 bases between. The CDR3 here is CAIRGPGTRTYEQYF. CDR3 nucleotide sequence: TGTGCCATCAGGGGACCCGGGACAAGAACCTACGAGCAGTACTTC.

This sequence joins TRBV9 and TRBJ2-7, with TRBD2 matching 10 bases. The V gene end was trimmed by 4 bases and the J gene end by 4 bases; junction bases not matched to a gene: 14. Per the germline V gene, CDR1 is SGDLS and CDR2 is YYNGEE. The CDR3 extends over 17 amino acids. The CDR3 DNA follows: TGTGCCAGCAGCAAGGGGGCTAGCGGGAGAAAAAGGTACGAGCAGTACTTC. It specifies CASSKGASGRKRYEQYF.

V and J are TRBV7-3 and TRBJ2-3; 7 bases are a match to TRBD1. Germline CDR1 reads SGHTA; CDR2 reads FQGTGA. This CDR3 spans 14 amino acids. The V gene end was trimmed by 4 bases and the J gene end by 5 bases; junction bases not matched to a gene: 6. CDR3 bases: TGTGCCAGCAGCTACGACTGGACAGGAGATACGCAGTATTTT. Amino acid sequence: CASSYDWTGDTQYF.

The chain joins TRBV5-4 to TRBJ2-1; D gene unclear. This CDR3 contains 14 residues. Germline lookup yields CDR1 SGHNT and CDR2 YYREEE (reference sequence). V gave up 1 base and J gave up 0 bases, with 5 bases separating them. CDR3 in amino acids: CASSLFSSYNEQFF. The CDR3 DNA reads as TGTGCCAGCAGCTTGTTTAGCTCCTACAATGAGCAGTTCTTC.

The chain joins TRBV27 to TRBJ1-1; D ambiguous. The CDR3 has 17 amino acids. Germline V gene lookup returns CDR1 MNHEY and CDR2 SMNVEV (reference sequence). Trimming shortened V by 0 bases and J by 0 bases, and 14 bases separated the two germline ends. DNA of the CDR3: TGTGCCAGCAGTTTATCTGGCTTTGGCAACCTGAACACTGAAGCTTTCTTT. Amino acids: CASSLSGFGNLNTEAFF.

Regarding this clone: The same CDR3 also results from other DNA sequences found in this sample. The rearrangement joins TRBV27 to TRBJ2-2; a weak D match, TRBD1 (6 bases). V lost 3 bases and J 3 bases, leaving 8 bases between the germline ends. From germline, CDR1 is MNHEY and CDR2 SMNVEV (reference sequence). The CDR3 extends over 14 amino acids. The CDR3 spells CASSLGQHTGELFF. CDR3 DNA: TGTGCCAGCAGTTTGGGACAACACACCGGGGAGCTGTTTTTT.

The chain employs TRBV29-1 and TRBJ2-7; 11 bases align to TRBD2. Matching the DNA end better, TRBJ2-1 makes the J call doubtful. The CDR3 loop spans 14 amino acids. The germline gives CDR1 SQVTM, CDR2 ANQGSEA. The DNA of the CDR3 is TGCAGCGTGAACGGACTAGCGGGTTCTAATGAGCAGTTCTTC. Translated: CSVNGLAGSNEQFF.

This sequence joins TRBV11-3 and TRBJ2-7; D not resolved. Germline values: CDR1 SGHNT, CDR2 YENEEA. Trimming removed 1 base from V and 2 bases from J, with 12 bases in between. This CDR3 has 15 residues. The CDR3 sequence is CASSLVPGETYEQYF. The DNA for the CDR3 is TGTGCCAGCAGCTTAGTCCCCGGTGAGACCTACGAGCAGTACTTC.

The CDR3 DNA reads as TGTGCCAGCAGTCTCGCCGGGACAGGGTCCGTAAATGAGCAGTTCTTC. It specifies CASSLAGTGSVNEQFF. V gene TRBV27 combines with J gene TRBJ2-1; 9 nucleotides line up with TRBD1. Per germline, CDR1 MNHEY and CDR2 SMNVEV (reference sequence). The CDR3 totals 16 residues. V shed 5 bases, J shed 7 bases, and the junction held 12 bases outside the gene matches.

The chain uses TRBV14 and TRBJ1-1; tentative D call: TRBD1 (5 bases). Looked up from germline, CDR1 is SGHDN and CDR2 is FVKESK. The CDR3 is 14 amino acids. Trimming left V 1 base short and J 2 bases short, with 8 bases between. CDR3 DNA: TGTGCCAGCAGCCAAGGGGGGGGTAACACTGAAGCTTTCTTT. This encodes CASSQGGGNTEAFF. Based on the CDR3 plus reference TRBV14 and TRBJ1-1, the full variable domain is EAGVTQFPSHSVIEKGQTVTLRCDPISGHDNLYWYRRVMGKEIKFLLHFVKESKQDESGMPNNRFLAERTGGTYSTLKVQPAELEDSGVYFCASSQGGGNTEAFFGQGTRLTVV.

The V call is TRBV29-1, the J call TRBJ1-5, with D tentatively TRBD1 (6 bases). Germline V gives CDR1 SQVTM, CDR2 ANQGSEA. Trimming took off 4 bases at V and 3 bases at J, with 10 bases between the two ends. The length of the CDR3 is 13 residues. This CDR3 is CSVGTGLNQPQHF. CDR3 in DNA: TGCAGCGTTGGCACAGGGCTCAATCAGCCCCAGCATTTT. The whole variable domain, remainder taken from reference TRBV29-1 and TRBJ1-5, is SAVISQKPSRDICQRGTSLTIQCQVDSQVTMMFWYRQQPGQSLTLIATANQGSEATYESGFVIDKFPISRPNLTFSTLTVSNMSPEDSSIYLCSVGTGLNQPQHFGDGTRLSIL.

This chain connects TRBV7-2 to TRBJ2-3; no clear D. Trimming removed 5 bases from V and 5 bases from J, with 11 bases in between. The CDR3 has 13 residues. Germline values: CDR1 SGHTA, CDR2 FQGNSA. This CDR3 is CASSPRPGDTQYF. CDR3 nucleotide sequence: TGTGCCAGCAGCCCCCGTCCGGGAGATACGCAGTATTTT.

This clone was seen a handful of times. The rearrangement uses TRBV6-5 and TRBJ2-7, with 12 bases that match TRBD1. This CDR3 is 14 amino acids long. V shed 5 bases and J 7 bases; nucleotides not matched to a gene: 6. Germline V gene sequence: CDR1 MNHEY, CDR2 SVGAGI. CDR3 sequence: CASSQRDRGREQYF. The CDR3 DNA sequence: TGTGCCAGCAGTCAACGGGACAGGGGGCGGGAGCAGTACTTC.

V gene TRBV2 combines with J gene TRBJ2-7, with 8 bases that match TRBD1. This CDR3 is 14 amino acids long. V trimming: 6 bases; J trimming: 9 bases; junction bases outside the gene matches: 13. Looked up from germline, CDR1 is SNHLY and CDR2 is FYNNEI. The CDR3 DNA reads as TGTGCCAGCAGCCAATCCGGGACAGGCCTTACGCAGTACTTC. Its protein is CASSQSGTGLTQYF.

The V gene is TRBV14, the J gene TRBJ1-5, with a weak D call TRBD1 (6 bases). The V end was cut by 2 bases, the J end by 3 bases, with 11 bases between. CDR3 length: 15 residues. Per the germline V gene, CDR1 is SGHDN and CDR2 is FVKESK. This CDR3 is CASSQRGNINQPQHF. In DNA, the CDR3 is TGTGCCAGCAGCCAAAGGGGGAATATCAATCAGCCCCAGCATTTT.

The gene calls are TRBV27 and TRBJ2-2; 7 bases align to TRBD2. The junction had 5 bases not matched to a gene; V was cut back by 4 bases and J by 3 bases. Germline V gene lookup returns CDR1 MNHEY and CDR2 SMNVEV (reference sequence). The CDR3 length is 15 residues. The CDR3 sequence: CASSWASGHTGELFF. The CDR3, as DNA: TGTGCCAGCAGTTGGGCTAGCGGTCACACCGGGGAGCTGTTTTTT.

The chain carries TRBV5-1 and TRBJ2-3; no reliable D call. The V gene's germline CDR1 is SGHRS and CDR2 YFSETQ. The CDR3 has 14 residues. Trimming shortened V by 1 base and J by 0 bases, and 6 bases separated the two germline ends. CDR3 sequence reads: CASSLLLSTDTQYF. The CDR3 DNA sequence: TGCGCCAGCAGCTTGCTTCTGAGCACAGATACGCAGTATTTT.

The chain employs TRBV6-6 and TRBJ1-1; D ambiguous. Trimming left V 2 bases short and J 0 bases short, with 4 bases between. Germline V lookup: CDR1 MNHNY, CDR2 SVGAGI (reference sequence). The CDR3 is 13 residues long. The CDR3 loop is CASSYQMNTEAFF. The CDR3 DNA reads as TGTGCCAGCAGTTACCAAATGAACACTGAAGCTTTCTTT.

The rearrangement links TRBV5-4 to TRBJ2-7; 10 positions agree with TRBD1. The CDR3 loop spans 17 amino acids. Germline V CDR1 and CDR2: SGHNT, YYREEE (reference sequence). Trimming removed 3 bases from V and 4 bases from J; junction bases left unmatched: 13. CDR3 nucleotides: TGTGCCAGCAGCTCCCGTCCCGGGACAGGGGAGTCTTACGAGCAGTACTTC. Encoded protein: CASSSRPGTGESYEQYF. Full variable domain (outside the CDR3, taken from reference TRBV5-4 and TRBJ2-7): ETGVTQSPTHLIKTRGQQVTLRCSSQSGHNTVSWYQQALGQGPQFIFQYYREEENGRGNFPPRFSGLQFPNYSSELNVNALELDDSALYLCASSSRPGTGESYEQYFGPGTRLTVT.

The V gene is TRBV10-3, the J gene TRBJ2-3, with TRBD2 as a possible D gene (5 bases). CDR1 and CDR2 (germline): ENHRY, SYGVKD. This CDR3 spans 16 amino acids. Trimming removed 8 bases from V and 4 bases from J, with 22 bases in between. The CDR3 sequence: CAIRKTPGPGADTQYF. As DNA, the CDR3 is TGTGCCATCCGAAAGACCCCGGGCCCCGGGGCAGATACGCAGTATTTT.

This chain links TRBV10-2 with TRBJ1-1; a possible D gene is TRBD1 (6 bases). Germline CDR1 WSHSY, CDR2 SAAADI. Between the trimmed V and J ends, which lost 10 bases and 3 bases, there was a span of 12 bases. The CDR3 length is 12 residues. The CDR3 DNA reads as TGCGCCATCCGGACAGCGGACACTGAAGCTTTCTTT. Translating it yields CAIRTADTEAFF.